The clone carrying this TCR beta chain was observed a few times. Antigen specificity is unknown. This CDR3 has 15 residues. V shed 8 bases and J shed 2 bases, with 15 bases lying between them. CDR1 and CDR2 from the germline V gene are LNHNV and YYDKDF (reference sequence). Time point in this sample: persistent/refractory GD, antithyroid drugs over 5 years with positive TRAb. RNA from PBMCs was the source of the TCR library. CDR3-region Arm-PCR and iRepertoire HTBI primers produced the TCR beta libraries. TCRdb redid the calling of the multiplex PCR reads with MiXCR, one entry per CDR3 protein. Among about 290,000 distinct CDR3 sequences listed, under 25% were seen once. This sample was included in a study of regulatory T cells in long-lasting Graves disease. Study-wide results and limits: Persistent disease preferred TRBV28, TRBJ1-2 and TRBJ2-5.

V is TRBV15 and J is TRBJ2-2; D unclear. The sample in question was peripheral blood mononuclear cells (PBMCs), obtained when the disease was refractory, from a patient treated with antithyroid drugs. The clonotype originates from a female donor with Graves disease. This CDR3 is CATADSRPNTGELFF. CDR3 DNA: TGTGCCACCGCCGACTCCCGACCCAACACCGGGGAGCTGTTTTTT.